This is a list of T cell receptor beta chains from one sample in a study of cytomegalovirus exposure and HLA in healthy donors. Method: immunoSEQ multiplex PCR; TCRdb's copy keeps in-frame clones and lacks some. The data hold under 150,000 clones, with roughly 90% observed a single time. Sequencing was carried out using PBMCs. The receptors were gathered from a woman aged 18-29 years in good health and CMV-seronegative. The CDR3 runs from the conserved cysteine through the conserved F or W. Each record gives: J gene, V gene, D gene, clone size, CDR3 DNA, CDR3 protein. D genes are given only for firm matches. The size field is filled for only some rows; it gives once, few, many or a size class.

TRBJ2-7	TRBV2	TRBD1	few	TGTGCCAGCAGGCCCAGGGGGCAGCCCTACGAGCAGTACTTC	CASRPRGQPYEQYF
TRBJ2-7	TRBV6-1	.	.	TGTGCCAGCAGCCCGAAACTCTACGAGCAGTACTTC	CASSPKLYEQYF
TRBJ1-2	TRBV6-5	.	.	TGTGCCAGCTCCTCGGGGGGTGACTATGGCTACACCTTC	CASSSGGDYGYTF
TRBJ2-3	TRBV15	TRBD1	.	TGTGCCACCAGCAGAGGGACAGGGAGCACAGATACGCAGTATTTT	CATSRGTGSTDTQYF
TRBJ2-2	TRBV21-1	.	many	TGTGCCAGCAGCACCGCTGCCGGGACAGGGGGAGGGACCGGGGAGCTGTTTTTT	CASSTAAGTGGGTGELFF
TRBJ2-7	TRBV19	.	.	TGTGCCAGTAGTATCATAGGGGACACCGCCTACGAGCAGTACTTC	CASSIIGDTAYEQYF
TRBJ1-3	TRBV20-1	.	.	TGCAGCGCGGGCCCTGGAAACACCATATATTTT	CSAGPGNTIYF
TRBJ2-2	TRBV5-1	.	.	TGCGCCAGCAGTCTTAGCGTCACCGGGGAGCTGTTTTTT	CASSLSVTGELFF
TRBJ2-3	TRBV11-1	TRBD2	.	TGTGCCAGCAGCCCGGGACTAGGTCTTACAGATACGCAGTATTTT	CASSPGLGLTDTQYF
TRBJ1-1	TRBV4-1	.	.	TGCGCCAGCAGCCAGGGGCAGCTCATGAACACTGAAGCTTTCTTT	CASSQGQLMNTEAFF
TRBJ2-2	TRBV5-1	.	.	TGCGCCAGCAGCTTGGTGTGGGGGCCCCTCTCCACCGGGGAGCTGTTTTTT	CASSLVWGPLSTGELFF
TRBJ1-2	TRBV27	.	.	TGTGCCAGCAGTTTAGTGTCGGGATATGGCTACACCTTC	CASSLVSGYGYTF
TRBJ1-1	TRBV5-5	.	.	TGTGCCAGCAGCTTGGAACATACGAACACTGAAGCTTTCTTT	CASSLEHTNTEAFF
TRBJ1-4	TRBV4-3	TRBD1	.	TGCGCCAGCAGCCAAGAGGGGACAGCAACTAATGAAAAACTGTTTTTT	CASSQEGTATNEKLFF
TRBJ1-2	TRBV6-6	.	.	TGTGCCAGCAGTTACTCGGGGCTCCGGTCGGACTATGGCTACACCTTC	CASSYSGLRSDYGYTF
TRBJ2-7	TRBV4-2	TRBD2	.	TGTGCCAGCAGCCCCAGAAGGGGACTACTCTACGAGCAGTACTTC	CASSPRRGLLYEQYF